This TCR beta chain was documented in a study of shared clonotypes between healthy human individuals. V trimming: 1 base; J trimming: 5 bases; junction bases outside the gene matches: 6. The CDR3 runs to 15 residues. The germline gives CDR1 PRHDT, CDR2 FYEKMQ (reference sequence). Using immunoSEQ multiplex PCR, the repertoire was profiled, and TCRdb retains in-frame clones only, with some absent. This sample carries under 600,000 clones, about 75% of them seen once, and the ten largest clones take roughly an eighth. This sequence originates from a woman aged 40 to 50 in good health. Some clones in this sample may be carry-over from other donors' samples. The V call is TRBV13, the J call TRBJ2-7; 9 bases line up with TRBD1. What was sequenced was PBMCs. CDR3 sequence (DNA): TGTGCCAGCAGCTTAGCTCCGGACAGGGGCCACGAGCAGTACTTC. Its protein product is CASSLAPDRGHEQYF.